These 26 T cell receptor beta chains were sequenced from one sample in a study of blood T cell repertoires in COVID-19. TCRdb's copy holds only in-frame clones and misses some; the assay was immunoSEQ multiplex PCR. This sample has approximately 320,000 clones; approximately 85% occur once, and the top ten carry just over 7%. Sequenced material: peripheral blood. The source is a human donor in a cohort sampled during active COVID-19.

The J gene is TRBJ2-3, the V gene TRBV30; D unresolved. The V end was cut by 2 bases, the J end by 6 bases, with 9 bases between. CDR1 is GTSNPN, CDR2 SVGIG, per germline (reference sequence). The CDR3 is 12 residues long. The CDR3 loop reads CAWSQTTDTQYF. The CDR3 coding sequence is TGTGCCTGGAGTCAGACAACCGATACGCAGTATTTT.

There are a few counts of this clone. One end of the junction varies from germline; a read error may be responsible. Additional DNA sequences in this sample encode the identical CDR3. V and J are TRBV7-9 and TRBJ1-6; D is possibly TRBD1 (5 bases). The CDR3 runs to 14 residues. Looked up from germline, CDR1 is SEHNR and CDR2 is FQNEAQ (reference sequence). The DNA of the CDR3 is TGTGCCAGCAGTTTAGACAGTTATAATTCACCCCTCCACTTT. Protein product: CASSLDSYNSPLHF.

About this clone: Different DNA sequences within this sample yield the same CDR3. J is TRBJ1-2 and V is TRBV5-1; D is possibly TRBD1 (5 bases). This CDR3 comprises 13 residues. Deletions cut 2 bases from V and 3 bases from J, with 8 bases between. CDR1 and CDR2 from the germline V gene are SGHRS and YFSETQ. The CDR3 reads CASSFTGDYGYTF. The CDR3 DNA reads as TGCGCCAGCAGCTTTACAGGCGACTATGGCTACACCTTC. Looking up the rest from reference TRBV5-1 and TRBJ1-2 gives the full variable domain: KAGVTQTPRYLIKTRGQQVTLSCSPISGHRSVSWYQQTPGQGLQFLFEYFSETQRNKGNFPGRFSGRQFSNSRSEMNVSTLELGDSALYLCASSFTGDYGYTFGSGTRLTVV.

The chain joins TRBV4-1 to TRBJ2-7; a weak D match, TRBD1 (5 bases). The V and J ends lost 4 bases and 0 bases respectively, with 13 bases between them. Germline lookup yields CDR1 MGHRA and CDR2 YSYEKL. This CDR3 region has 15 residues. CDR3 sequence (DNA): TGCGCCAGCAGCCGGACACTCCTAATCTCCTACGAGCAGTACTTC. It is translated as CASSRTLLISYEQYF.

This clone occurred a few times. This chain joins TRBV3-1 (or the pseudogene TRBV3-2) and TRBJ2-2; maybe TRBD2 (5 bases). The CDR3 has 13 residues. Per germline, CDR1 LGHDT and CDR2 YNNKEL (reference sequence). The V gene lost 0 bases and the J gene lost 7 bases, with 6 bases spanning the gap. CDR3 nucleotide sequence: TGTGCCAGCAGCCAAGAGGGAGACGGGGAGCTGTTTTTT. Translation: CASSQEGDGELFF.

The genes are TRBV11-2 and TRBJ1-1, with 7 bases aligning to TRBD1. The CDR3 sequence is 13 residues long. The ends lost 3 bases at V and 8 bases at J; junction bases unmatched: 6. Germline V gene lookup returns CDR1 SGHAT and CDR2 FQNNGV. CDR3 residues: CASSLQGQFEAFF. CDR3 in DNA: TGTGCCAGCAGCTTGCAGGGACAGTTCGAAGCTTTCTTT.

The CDR3 bases are TGTGCCAGCAAAATGACAGGGGCCGCTTATGAAGCTTTCTTT. Residues: CASKMTGAAYEAFF. The chain has TRBV6-5 and TRBJ1-1, with 8 positions matching TRBD1. The CDR3 totals 14 residues. Germline CDR1 MNHEY, CDR2 SVGAGI. V was clipped by 7 bases and J by 7 bases; unmatched bases: 11.

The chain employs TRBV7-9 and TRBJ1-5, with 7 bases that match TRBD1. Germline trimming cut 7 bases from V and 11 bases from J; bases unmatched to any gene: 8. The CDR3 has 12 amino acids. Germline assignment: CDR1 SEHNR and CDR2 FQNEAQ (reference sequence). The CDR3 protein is CASTSGGRAQHF. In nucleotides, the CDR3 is TGTGCCAGCACCTCAGGGGGTCGGGCCCAGCATTTT.

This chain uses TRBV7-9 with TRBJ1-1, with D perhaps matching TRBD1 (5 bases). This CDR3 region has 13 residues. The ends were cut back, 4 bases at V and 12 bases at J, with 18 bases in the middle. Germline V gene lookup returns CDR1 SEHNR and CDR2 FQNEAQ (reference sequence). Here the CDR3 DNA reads TGTGCCAGCAGCTCGCCAGGGCCGGTTAAAACTTTCTTT. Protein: CASSSPGPVKTFF.

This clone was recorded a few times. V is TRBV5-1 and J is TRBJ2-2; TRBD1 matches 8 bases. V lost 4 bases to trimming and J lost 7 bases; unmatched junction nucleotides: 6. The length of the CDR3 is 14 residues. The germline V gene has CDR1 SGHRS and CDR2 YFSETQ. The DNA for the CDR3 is TGCGCCAGCAGCCAGACAGGGGCGGTCGGGGAGCTGTTTTTT. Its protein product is CASSQTGAVGELFF. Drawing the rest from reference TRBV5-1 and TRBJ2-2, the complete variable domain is KAGVTQTPRYLIKTRGQQVTLSCSPISGHRSVSWYQQTPGQGLQFLFEYFSETQRNKGNFPGRFSGRQFSNSRSEMNVSTLELGDSALYLCASSQTGAVGELFFGEGSRLTVL.

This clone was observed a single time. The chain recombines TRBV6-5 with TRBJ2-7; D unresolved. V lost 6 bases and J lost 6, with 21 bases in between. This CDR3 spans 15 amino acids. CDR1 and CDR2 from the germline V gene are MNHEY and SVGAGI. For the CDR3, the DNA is TGTGCCAGCAGAAAACGCGACTCCACCCGCATCGAGCAGTACTTC. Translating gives CASRKRDSTRIEQYF.

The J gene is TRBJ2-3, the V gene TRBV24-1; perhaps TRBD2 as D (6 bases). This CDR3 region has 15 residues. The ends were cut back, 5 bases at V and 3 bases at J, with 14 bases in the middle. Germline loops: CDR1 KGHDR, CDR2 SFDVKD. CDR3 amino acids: CATSVWSGSTDTQYF. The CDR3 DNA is TGTGCCACCAGTGTCTGGTCCGGGAGTACAGATACGCAGTATTTT.

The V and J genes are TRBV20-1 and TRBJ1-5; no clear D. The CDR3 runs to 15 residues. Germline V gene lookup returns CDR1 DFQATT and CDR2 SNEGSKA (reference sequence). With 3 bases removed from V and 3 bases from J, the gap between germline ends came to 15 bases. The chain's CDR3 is CSASTLTGFNQPQHF. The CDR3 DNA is TGCAGTGCTAGTACCCTAACGGGGTTCAATCAGCCCCAGCATTTT.

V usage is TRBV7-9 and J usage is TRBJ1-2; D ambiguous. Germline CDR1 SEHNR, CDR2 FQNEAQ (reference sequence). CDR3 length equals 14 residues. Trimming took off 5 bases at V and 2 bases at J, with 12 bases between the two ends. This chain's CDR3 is CASSPREFNYGYTF. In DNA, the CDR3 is TGTGCCAGCAGCCCGAGGGAGTTCAACTATGGCTACACCTTC.

In DNA form, the CDR3 reads TGTGCCTGGAGCCGGGCCGGGGAGCTGTTTTTT. Amino acids: CAWSRAGELFF. This chain uses TRBV30 with TRBJ2-2; D unclear. The CDR3 covers 11 residues. The germline CDR1 and CDR2 sequences are GTSNPN and SVGIG (reference sequence). V shed 3 bases and J shed 6 bases, with 5 bases lying between them.

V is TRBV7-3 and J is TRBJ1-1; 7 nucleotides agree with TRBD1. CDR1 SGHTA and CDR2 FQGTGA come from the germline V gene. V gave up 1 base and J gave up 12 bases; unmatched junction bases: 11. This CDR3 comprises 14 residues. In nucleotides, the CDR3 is TGTGCCAGCAGCTTAAAGGGCCGGGACAGCAATCCTTTCTTT. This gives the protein CASSLKGRDSNPFF.

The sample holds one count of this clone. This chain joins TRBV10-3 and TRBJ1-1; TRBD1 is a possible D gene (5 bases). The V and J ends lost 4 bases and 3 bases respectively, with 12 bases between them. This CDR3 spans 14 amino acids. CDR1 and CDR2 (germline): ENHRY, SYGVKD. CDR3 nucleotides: TGTGCCATCAGTGGGCAGGGCGGGGACACTGAAGCTTTCTTT. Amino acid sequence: CAISGQGGDTEAFF.

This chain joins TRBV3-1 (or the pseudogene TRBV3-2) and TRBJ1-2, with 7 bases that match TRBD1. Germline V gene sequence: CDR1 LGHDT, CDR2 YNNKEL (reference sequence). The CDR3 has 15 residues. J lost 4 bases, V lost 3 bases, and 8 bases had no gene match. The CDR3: CASSQINTGVYGYTF. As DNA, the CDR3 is TGTGCCAGCAGCCAGATTAATACAGGGGTCTATGGCTACACCTTC.

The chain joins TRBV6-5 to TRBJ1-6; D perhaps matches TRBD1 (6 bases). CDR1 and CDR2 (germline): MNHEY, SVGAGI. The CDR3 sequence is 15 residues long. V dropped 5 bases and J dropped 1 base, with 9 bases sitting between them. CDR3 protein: CASSPGTSYNSPLHF. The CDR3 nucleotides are TGTGCCAGCAGTCCAGGGACATCCTATAATTCACCCCTCCACTTT.

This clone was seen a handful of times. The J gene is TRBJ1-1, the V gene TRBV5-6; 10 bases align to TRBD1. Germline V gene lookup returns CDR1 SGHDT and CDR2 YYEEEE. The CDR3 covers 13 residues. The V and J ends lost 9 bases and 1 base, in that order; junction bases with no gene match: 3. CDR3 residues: CATRDRGNTEAFF. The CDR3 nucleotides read TGTGCCACTAGGGACAGGGGGAACACTGAAGCTTTCTTT.

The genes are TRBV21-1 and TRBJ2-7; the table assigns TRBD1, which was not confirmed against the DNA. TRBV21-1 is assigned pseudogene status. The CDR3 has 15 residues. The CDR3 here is CASSNWTGPDYEQYF. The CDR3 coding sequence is TGTGCCAGCAGCAACTGGACAGGGCCCGACTACGAGCAGTACTTC.

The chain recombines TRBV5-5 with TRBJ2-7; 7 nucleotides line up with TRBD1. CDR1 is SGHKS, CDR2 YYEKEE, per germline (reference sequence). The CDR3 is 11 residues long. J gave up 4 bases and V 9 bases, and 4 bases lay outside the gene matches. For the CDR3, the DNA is TGTGCCACAGGACAGGATTACGAGCAGTACTTC. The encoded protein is CATGQDYEQYF.

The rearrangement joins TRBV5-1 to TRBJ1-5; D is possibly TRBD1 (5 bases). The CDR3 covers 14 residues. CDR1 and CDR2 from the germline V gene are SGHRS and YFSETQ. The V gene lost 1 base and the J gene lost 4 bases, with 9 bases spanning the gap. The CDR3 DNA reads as TGCGCCAGCAGCTTGACAGGACTAAATCAGCCCCAGCATTTT. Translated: CASSLTGLNQPQHF.

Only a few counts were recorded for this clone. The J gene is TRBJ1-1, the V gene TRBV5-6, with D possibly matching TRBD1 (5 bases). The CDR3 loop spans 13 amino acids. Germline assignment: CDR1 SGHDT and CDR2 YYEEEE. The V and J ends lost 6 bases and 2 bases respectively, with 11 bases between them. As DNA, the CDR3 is TGTGCCAGCACGCGACAGAGTAACACTGAAGCTTTCTTT. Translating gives CASTRQSNTEAFF.

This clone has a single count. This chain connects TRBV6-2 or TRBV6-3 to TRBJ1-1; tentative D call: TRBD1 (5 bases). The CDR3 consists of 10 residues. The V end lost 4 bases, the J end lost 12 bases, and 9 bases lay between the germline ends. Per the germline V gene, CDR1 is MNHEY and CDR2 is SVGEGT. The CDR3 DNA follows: TGTGCCAGCAGTTCGGGACTGACTTTCTTT. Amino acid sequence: CASSSGLTFF.

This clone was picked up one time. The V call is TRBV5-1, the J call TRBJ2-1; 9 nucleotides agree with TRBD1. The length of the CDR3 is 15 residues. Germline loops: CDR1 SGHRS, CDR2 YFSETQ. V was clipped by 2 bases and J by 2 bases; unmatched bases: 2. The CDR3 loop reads CASSFHRGPYNEQFF. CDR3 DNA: TGCGCCAGCAGCTTCCACAGGGGGCCCTACAATGAGCAGTTCTTC.